This T cell receptor beta chain came from a study of cytomegalovirus exposure and HLA in healthy donors listed by TCRdb under 2017. Regarding the complete study: According to a later analysis, the 110 or so validation repertoires were produced on the same platform as the 680 or so repertoires of the first cohort. The study aimed to test whether signatures of past pathogen exposure could be identified by cataloging public T cell receptors. Besides the first cohort of more than 650 subjects, a separate validation cohort made up of 120 different subjects was used. To predict cytomegalovirus infection status, the study brought together high-throughput TCR immunosequencing, statistical association of individual TCRs with disease status, and machine learning. Here is what the overall study found, with its caveats: Subsequent analysis determined that TCRs grouped into clusters in the first cohort also showed a tendency toward co-occurrence across the roughly 130 validation repertoires, and approximately 94% of cluster scores exceeded 0. The study gave a list of 150 to 200 TCR beta chains associated with cytomegalovirus. It was suggested by the authors that the approach could potentially be generalized to other disease states and immunological phenotypes. A later analysis lacked HLA typing for the validation cohort, so it scored co-occurrence in that cohort across all 110 or so repertoires. In vitro tests confirmed that a few of the cytomegalovirus-associated TCR beta chains recognize cytomegalovirus antigens. The classifier was reported to diagnose cytomegalovirus status with high specificity and sensitivity in both the original and validation cohorts. While some public TCRs were present in many individuals, most TCR sequences turned up only very rarely across donors.

The donors belonged to the validation cohort of 90 to 150 subjects, which was separate from the approximately 660-subject first cohort. Trimming at the junction amounts to 5 bases on V and 0 bases on J, and the germline ends lie 11 bases apart. The germline V gene supplies CDR1 SGHTA and CDR2 FQGNSA. The CDR3 runs 15 residues from the cysteine to the phenylalanine. Only the CDR3 region is kept as DNA, spanning 45 bases read in frame from base 1. Library method: the immunoSEQ multiplex PCR assay. Concerning the study's data processing: To diagnose cytomegalovirus status from the catalog of TCR beta chain sequences, a statistical classification framework was built. The clones in this table, taken by TCRdb from immuneACCESS, are in-frame only. Not every clone is retained; where verified, under half of the shortfall comes from an unresolved V gene, and the cause of the rest is unknown. That table furnishes V, J and clone size, whereas the DNA furnished D and trimming. Within this sample are roughly 130,000 clones, with roughly 86% of them counted one time only. Together, the top ten hold about 1.5% of the sample.

About this clone: Its specific antigen is unknown. Base qualities are missing; no much larger clone stands one base away.

Sequencing input: PBMCs. Recombination linked TRBV7-2 to TRBJ2-1; TRBD2 is possibly the D segment (6 matching bases). This clonotype originated in a man aged 25-40 years in good health and CMV-seronegative. In nucleotides, the sequence is TGTGCCAGCAGCCTAGGACTACCCTCCTACAATGAGCAGTTCTTC. Its translation reads: CASSLGLPSYNEQFF. When the CDR3 is completed using the reference TRBV7-2 and TRBJ2-1 genes on either side, the full variable domain is GAGVSQSPSNKVTEKGKDVELRCDPISGHTALYWYRQSLGQGLEFLIYFQGNSAPDKSGLPSDRFSAERTGGSVSTLTIQRTQQEDSAVYLCASSLGLPSYNEQFFGPGTRLTVL.